The source of this T cell receptor beta chain is a study of T-cell memory formation after mild COVID-19. The CDR3 is 13 residues long. The V and J ends lost 5 bases and 7 bases respectively, with 12 bases between them. One entry per CDR3 protein results from TCRdb running MiXCR on the 5' RACE reads. The sample contains roughly 130,000 distinct CDR3 sequences, 5% to 6.5% of which appear only once. This clonotype came up many times. This clonotype was sampled from an adult woman who had mild COVID-19 (a few samples of this study predate the infection). Cell type and time point are not known. Material: PBMCs or a T cell subset sorted from them (not recorded which). This chain uses TRBV12-3 or TRBV12-4 with TRBJ2-1, with D unclear. DNA for the CDR3: TGTGCCAGCAGTGTAGATCGTGGGAATGAGCAGTTCTTC. This codes for CASSVDRGNEQFF.